This paragraph covers one TCR beta chain sequence. The data originate from a study of cytomegalovirus exposure and HLA in healthy donors. PCR used 60 Vbeta primers and 13 Jbeta primers. Sequenced by immunoSEQ multiplex PCR; TCRdb stores in-frame clones only, minus some. The profile shows about 170,000 clones, less than 80% of them singletons. The TCR comes from a middle-aged man in good health and CMV-seronegative. The sample was PBMCs.

CDR3 sequence reads: CASSFLTGDPYEQYF. Written as DNA, the CDR3 is TGTGCCAGCAGTTTCCTGACCGGAGATCCCTACGAGCAGTACTTC. J is TRBJ2-7 and V is TRBV28, with D unclear. This CDR3 spans 15 amino acids. Germline CDR1 MDHEN, CDR2 SYDVKM. V was shortened by 3 bases and J by 2 bases, with 14 bases between the two germline ends.